A single sample gave rise to the 29 T cell receptor beta chains below, sequenced in a study of T cell responses to AZD1222 COVID-19 vaccine. Using immunoSEQ multiplex PCR, the repertoire was profiled, and TCRdb retains in-frame clones only, with some absent. The table includes around 150,000 clones, roughly 89% detected once. This specimen consisted of peripheral blood, obtained 28 days after the second dose of the MenACWY control vaccine. The source of these receptors is an adult who received the MenACWY meningococcal vaccine as a control.

This clone was recorded only once. The V gene is TRBV6-5, the J gene TRBJ1-1; the D is unclear. The germline V gene has CDR1 MNHEY and CDR2 SVGAGI. The CDR3 extends over 15 amino acids. Trimming removed 0 bases from V and 2 bases from J, with 10 bases in between. CDR3 residues: CASSYSGEINTEAFF. The CDR3 DNA reads as TGTGCCAGCAGTTACTCGGGAGAGATTAACACTGAAGCTTTCTTT.

CDR3 protein: CAISDQAGRGDGYTF. CDR3 in DNA: TGTGCCATCAGTGACCAGGCTGGCAGGGGGGATGGCTACACCTTC. This rearrangement joins TRBV10-3 to TRBJ1-2, with TRBD1 matching over 7 bases. Trimming took 3 bases from V and 6 from J; bases not matched to a gene: 10. The germline gives CDR1 ENHRY, CDR2 SYGVKD. The CDR3 is 15 amino acids.

V usage is TRBV19 and J usage is TRBJ1-5; possible D gene TRBD1, 6 bases. Germline assignment: CDR1 LNHDA and CDR2 SQIVND (reference sequence). Trimming removed 4 bases from V and 0 bases from J, with 16 bases in between. This CDR3 has 17 amino acids. This chain's CDR3 is CASSTPPTGYSNQPQHF. The CDR3 DNA reads TGTGCCAGTAGTACCCCCCCGACAGGTTATAGCAATCAGCCCCAGCATTTT.

V and J are TRBV5-6 and TRBJ2-1, with 10 nucleotides matching TRBD2. V shed 5 bases, J shed 6 bases, and the junction held 8 bases outside the gene matches. CDR1 and CDR2 (germline): SGHDT, YYEEEE. The CDR3 totals 15 residues. The CDR3 is CASRILAGIFNEQFF. The CDR3 DNA follows: TGTGCCAGCAGGATACTAGCGGGGATATTCAATGAGCAGTTCTTC.

The chain is built from TRBV5-5 and TRBJ1-2; D not certain. V dropped 0 bases and J dropped 5 bases, with 14 bases sitting between them. Germline V gives CDR1 SGHKS, CDR2 YYEKEE (reference sequence). This CDR3 is built from 15 residues. As DNA, the CDR3 is TGTGCCAGCAGCTTGGGAGCAGTCAGTATTTATGGCTACACCTTC. As protein: CASSLGAVSIYGYTF.

The CDR3 DNA reads as TGCGCCAGCAGCTTGGATGTGGCGGGGGGGGTCCAAGAGACCCAGTACTTC. Encoded protein: CASSLDVAGGVQETQYF. V gene TRBV5-1 combines with J gene TRBJ2-5, with 9 positions matching TRBD2. Trimming at V came to 0 bases and at J to 1 base, leaving 7 bases not matched to a gene. CDR1 and CDR2 (germline): SGHRS, YFSETQ. The CDR3 spans 17 residues. The full variable domain, completed using reference TRBV5-1 and TRBJ2-5, is KAGVTQTPRYLIKTRGQQVTLSCSPISGHRSVSWYQQTPGQGLQFLFEYFSETQRNKGNFPGRFSGRQFSNSRSEMNVSTLELGDSALYLCASSLDVAGGVQETQYFGPGTRLLVL.

This chain joins TRBV19 and TRBJ1-1, with 7 bases matching TRBD1. The CDR3 runs to 15 residues. With V trimmed by 7 bases and J by 3 bases, 11 bases remained unmatched. CDR1 and CDR2 (germline): LNHDA, SQIVND (reference sequence). CDR3 region: CASNNRAGGDTEAFF. The CDR3 DNA is TGTGCCAGTAACAACAGGGCAGGGGGGGACACTGAAGCTTTCTTT.

There are a few counts of this clone. V gene TRBV4-3 combines with J gene TRBJ2-1, with D unclear. Germline loops: CDR1 LGHNA, CDR2 YSLEER. With 2 bases removed from V and 5 bases from J, the gap between germline ends came to 7 bases. The CDR3 totals 13 residues. The CDR3 loop is CASSQILHNEQFF. CDR3 nucleotide sequence: TGCGCCAGCAGCCAAATACTGCACAATGAGCAGTTCTTC.

V gene TRBV7-8 combines with J gene TRBJ2-5, with D perhaps TRBD1 (5 bases). The CDR3 covers 13 residues. Germline values: CDR1 SGHVS, CDR2 FQNEAQ. With 5 bases removed from V and 4 bases from J, the gap between germline ends came to 11 bases. CDR3 bases: TGTGCCAGCAGCCCAGGGCATGGAGAGACCCAGTACTTC. Translating gives CASSPGHGETQYF.

J is TRBJ2-5 and V is TRBV6-2 or TRBV6-3, with TRBD1 identical over 8 bases. Looked up from germline, CDR1 is MNHEY and CDR2 is SVGEGT. The CDR3 spans 15 residues. V shed 2 bases, J shed 5 bases, and the junction held 7 bases outside the gene matches. CDR3 sequence: CASSYRDRLRETQYF. As DNA, the CDR3 is TGTGCCAGCAGTTACAGGGACAGGCTGCGGGAGACCCAGTACTTC.

This clone was counted once. CDR3 bases: TGTGCCAGCAGCGCAAGGACCTCGGGAGTCCGGGAGACCCAGTACTTC. This gives the protein CASSARTSGVRETQYF. The chain employs TRBV7-2 and TRBJ2-5, with D tentatively TRBD2 (6 bases). Trimming removed 5 bases at V and 5 bases at J, with 21 bases between. The length of the CDR3 is 16 residues. The germline gives CDR1 SGHTA, CDR2 FQGNSA.

This clone was counted between two and nine times. J is TRBJ1-1 and V is TRBV7-2, with D unclear. This CDR3 comprises 13 residues. Trimming took 2 bases from V and 7 from J, leaving 11 bases between them. CDR1 is SGHTA, CDR2 FQGNSA, per germline. The chain's CDR3 is CASSLKFGGEAFF. The CDR3 DNA reads TGTGCCAGCAGCTTAAAGTTCGGCGGTGAAGCTTTCTTT.

The V gene is TRBV4-3, the J gene TRBJ2-3, with D tentatively TRBD1 (6 bases). CDR1 and CDR2 from the germline V gene are LGHNA and YSLEER. V dropped 0 bases and J dropped 2 bases, with 15 bases sitting between them. The CDR3 covers 17 residues. The CDR3 reads CASSQDPPGQLTDTQYF. CDR3 nucleotides: TGCGCCAGCAGCCAAGATCCCCCAGGACAGCTCACAGATACGCAGTATTTT.

This clone has just a few counts. J is TRBJ2-7 and V is TRBV7-2, with 8 positions matching TRBD2. With 5 bases clipped from V and 0 bases from J, the junction kept 6 bases outside the gene matches. This CDR3 is built from 15 residues. The germline CDR1 and CDR2 sequences are SGHTA and FQGNSA. The CDR3 bases are TGTGCCAGCAGCATGACTAGCGTCAGCTCCTACGAGCAGTACTTC. Amino acid sequence: CASSMTSVSSYEQYF.

The genes are TRBV7-8 and TRBJ2-3, with 11 bases aligning to TRBD2. V dropped 0 bases and J dropped 6; count of bases not matched to a gene: 5. CDR1 is SGHVS and CDR2 is FQNEAQ in the germline V gene. The CDR3 has 16 amino acids. This CDR3 reads CASSLALAGVWDTQYF. CDR3 in DNA: TGTGCCAGCAGCTTAGCACTAGCGGGAGTGTGGGATACGCAGTATTTT.

The chain carries TRBV7-8 and TRBJ1-6, with 8 bases matching TRBD1. CDR3 length: 15 amino acids. Looked up from germline, CDR1 is SGHVS and CDR2 is FQNEAQ. With 6 bases clipped from V and 7 bases from J, the junction kept 8 bases outside the gene matches. The CDR3 here is CASSSRSGGNSPLHF. The CDR3 nucleotides read TGTGCCAGCAGTAGCCGTTCAGGGGGCAATTCACCCCTCCACTTT.

Comments on this clone: This CDR3 is also generated by other DNA sequences in the sample. The chain recombines TRBV5-1 with TRBJ1-5, with D unresolved. The CDR3 totals 14 residues. CDR1 and CDR2 from the germline V gene are SGHRS and YFSETQ. The germline V and J ends were trimmed by 0 bases and 0 bases, with 4 bases remaining between them. The CDR3 sequence is CASSLGGSNQPQHF. The DNA of the CDR3 is TGCGCCAGCAGCTTGGGAGGTAGCAATCAGCCCCAGCATTTT.

The chain carries TRBV12-3 or TRBV12-4 and TRBJ2-2; D call uncertain. V was clipped by 5 bases and J by 7 bases, with 5 bases between them. The length of the CDR3 is 11 residues. CDR3 protein: CASSRLGELFF. The CDR3 DNA reads TGTGCCAGCAGTAGACTCGGGGAGCTGTTTTTT.

The V call is TRBV5-1, the J call TRBJ2-2, with 9 bases aligning to TRBD1. This CDR3 is built from 15 residues. The V and J ends lost 4 bases and 3 bases, in that order; junction bases with no gene match: 4. CDR1 and CDR2 (germline): SGHRS, YFSETQ. The CDR3 DNA follows: TGCGCCAGCAGCGCCGGGACAGGGTACACCGGGGAGCTGTTTTTT. This encodes CASSAGTGYTGELFF.

The chain joins TRBV11-2 to TRBJ2-1; TRBD2 aligns across 7 bases. Germline CDR1 reads SGHAT; CDR2 reads FQNNGV. The CDR3 loop spans 11 amino acids. V lost 2 bases and J lost 14; bases outside the gene matches: 3. The CDR3 nucleotides are TGTGCCAGCAGCTTAACTAGCGCGAAGTTCTTC. Translating it yields CASSLTSAKFF.

In the case of this clone: At one boundary the junction diverges from the germline segment, which might be a read error. The V call is TRBV24-1, the J call TRBJ2-1, with TRBD2 identical over 9 bases. The germline gives CDR1 KGHDR, CDR2 SFDVKD. This CDR3 comprises 13 residues. The CDR3 spells CATGGTSYDEQFF. In DNA form, the CDR3 reads TGTGCCACCGGGGGGACTAGCTACGATGAGCAGTTCTTC.

The V call is TRBV5-4, the J call TRBJ1-2; 7 bases are shared with TRBD1. Germline CDR1 reads SGHNT; CDR2 reads YYREEE (reference sequence). This CDR3 is 14 amino acids long. Unmatched junction bases numbered 5, after V lost 3 bases and J lost 3 bases. The CDR3 here is CASSSGTDYYGYTF. As DNA, the CDR3 is TGTGCCAGCAGCTCAGGGACAGACTACTATGGCTACACCTTC.

This clone was detected once. The CDR3 protein is CASSRTTGSTEAFF. CDR3 bases: TGTGCCAGCAGTCGGACGACAGGGTCCACTGAAGCTTTCTTT. The chain is built from TRBV3-1 (or the pseudogene TRBV3-2) and TRBJ1-1, with 7 bases matching TRBD1. Germline lookup yields CDR1 LGHDT and CDR2 YNNKEL (reference sequence). This CDR3 region has 14 residues. Losses at the gene ends were 6 bases for V and 4 bases for J; bases not matched to a gene: 8.

This clone was seen just once. This chain's CDR3 is CASSSSGQDIYGYTF. For the CDR3, the DNA is TGCGCCAGCAGCTCCTCTGGACAGGACATTTATGGCTACACCTTC. The chain has TRBV5-1 and TRBJ1-2; 7 bases fit TRBD1. After removal of 3 bases from V and 5 bases from J, the junction contained 10 bases not matched to a gene. This CDR3 contains 15 residues. The V gene's germline CDR1 is SGHRS and CDR2 YFSETQ.

The J gene is TRBJ1-3, the V gene TRBV28; TRBD1 is a possible D gene (6 bases). Germline lookup yields CDR1 MDHEN and CDR2 SYDVKM. This CDR3 has 15 amino acids. V was trimmed by 2 bases and J by 2 bases, leaving 10 bases between them. The CDR3 region is CASSLRPGAGNTIYF. Here the CDR3 DNA reads TGTGCCAGCAGTTTACGTCCAGGGGCTGGAAACACCATATATTTT.

J is TRBJ2-1 and V is TRBV5-1; TRBD1 matches 7 bases. Germline values: CDR1 SGHRS, CDR2 YFSETQ. This CDR3 region has 16 residues. V was clipped by 4 bases and J by 9 bases; unmatched bases: 16. The DNA for the CDR3 is TGCGCCAGCAGCCCTACCACAGGGGCCACTAAGGGTGAGCAGTTCTTC. It yields the protein CASSPTTGATKGEQFF. Combining the CDR3 with reference TRBV5-1 and TRBJ2-1 gives the whole variable domain KAGVTQTPRYLIKTRGQQVTLSCSPISGHRSVSWYQQTPGQGLQFLFEYFSETQRNKGNFPGRFSGRQFSNSRSEMNVSTLELGDSALYLCASSPTTGATKGEQFFGPGTRLTVL.

V usage is TRBV7-3 and J usage is TRBJ2-4; D is ambiguous. Trimming removed 4 bases from V and 0 bases from J, with 10 bases in between. This CDR3 comprises 15 residues. CDR1 SGHTA and CDR2 FQGTGA come from the germline V gene. CDR3 sequence (DNA): TGTGCCAGCAGCTCTCGGACCGTAGCCAAAAACATTCAGTACTTC. This gives the protein CASSSRTVAKNIQYF.

The CDR3: CASSLDRGLGETQYF. CDR3 DNA sequence: TGCGCCAGCAGCCTGGACAGGGGTTTGGGAGAGACCCAGTACTTC. This chain joins TRBV5-1 and TRBJ2-5, with TRBD1 identical over 9 bases. Germline lookup yields CDR1 SGHRS and CDR2 YFSETQ. The CDR3 spans 15 residues. V was pared by 4 bases and J by 4 bases, with 8 bases of the junction left unmatched.

J is TRBJ2-7 and V is TRBV29-1; TRBD1 might be the D (6 bases). The V and J ends lost 6 bases and 2 bases respectively, with 17 bases between them. The CDR3 has 14 residues. The germline V gene encodes CDR1 SQVTM and CDR2 ANQGSEA. The CDR3 DNA reads TGCAGCGTCCAGGGGAACAGCCTGACCTACGAGCAGTACTTC. Amino acids: CSVQGNSLTYEQYF.